One sample yielded the 29 T cell receptor beta chains listed below, sequenced in a study of neurological immune-mediated disorders. TCRdb recomputed calls from the 5' RACE reads with MiXCR, one row per CDR3 protein. Found here are about 50,000 distinct CDR3 sequences, roughly 15% of them singletons; the top ten hold 3.5% to 4.5%. The sample was PBMCs. The receptors were sampled from a man aged 60 to 69 in good health.

This clonotype was counted many times. The V call is TRBV28, the J call TRBJ2-2; the D is unclear. Trimming pared 2 bases from V and 0 bases from J, leaving 10 bases between. This CDR3 is built from 16 residues. Germline CDR1 is MDHEN and CDR2 is SYDVKM. For the CDR3, the DNA is TGTGCCAGCAGTTTAAGAGTCGCTGCGAACACCGGGGAGCTGTTTTTT. Amino acid sequence: CASSLRVAANTGELFF.

This clonotype ranks as medium-sized. The chain combines TRBV20-1 with TRBJ1-2; D is unresolved. This CDR3 is 12 amino acids long. V lost 0 bases, J lost 8 bases, and 10 bases lay in between. CDR1 is DFQATT and CDR2 is SNEGSKA in the germline V gene (reference sequence). The CDR3 loop is CSARDVWEGYTF. As DNA, the CDR3 is TGCAGTGCTAGAGATGTTTGGGAAGGCTACACCTTC.

This clonotype appeared a few times. The chain links TRBV6-6 to TRBJ2-7; 10 positions agree with TRBD1. This CDR3 is 15 amino acids long. V was pared by 5 bases and J by 4 bases, with 8 bases of the junction left unmatched. CDR1 is MNHNY and CDR2 is SVGAGI in the germline V gene (reference sequence). CDR3 bases: TGTGCCAGCAGTGACCCGGGACAGGGGAGGTACGAGCAGTACTTC. This codes for CASSDPGQGRYEQYF.

In its sample, this clonotype was seen many times. V is TRBV7-3 and J is TRBJ2-1; 7 bases fit TRBD1. J gave up 0 bases and V 2 bases, and 13 bases lay outside the gene matches. Germline loops: CDR1 SGHTA, CDR2 FQGTGA. The CDR3 is 19 residues long. As DNA, the CDR3 is TGTGCCAGCAGCTTAGACCCTTGGACAGGACGGGGCTCCTACAATGAGCAGTTCTTC. This translates into CASSLDPWTGRGSYNEQFF.

Remarks on this clonotype: One junction end does not reproduce the germline sequence, and a read error may be involved. V and J are TRBV2 and TRBJ2-1; D ambiguous. Germline V gene sequence: CDR1 SNHLY, CDR2 FYNNEI. The CDR3 contains 12 residues. This CDR3 is CAGSVRCNEQFF. The CDR3 DNA reads as TGTGCCGGCAGTGTTAGATGCAATGAGCAGTTCTTC.

This clonotype occurred many times. The chain joins TRBV9 to TRBJ1-2; 7 bases agree with TRBD1. Per germline, CDR1 SGDLS and CDR2 YYNGEE. V lost 3 bases, J lost 0 bases, and 5 bases stayed unmatched. The CDR3 runs to 15 residues. The CDR3 here is CASSAWDRSNYGYTF. In DNA, the CDR3 is TGTGCCAGCAGCGCTTGGGACAGATCTAACTATGGCTACACCTTC. Filled out from reference TRBV9 and TRBJ1-2, the complete variable domain reads DSGVTQTPKHLITATGQRVTLRCSPRSGDLSVYWYQQSLDQGLQFLIQYYNGEERAKGNILERFSAQQFPDLHSELNLSSLELGDSALYFCASSAWDRSNYGYTFGSGTRLTVV.

In this sample, this clonotype turned up many times. The genes are TRBV3-1 and TRBJ1-4; D is unclear. This CDR3 region has 15 residues. V lost 1 base to trimming and J lost 5 bases, with 11 bases between them. Germline CDR1 reads LGHDT; CDR2 reads YNNKEL (reference sequence). The DNA for the CDR3 is TGTGCCAGCAGCCAAGGGGTCAGCGAAAATGAAAAACTGTTTTTT. The encoded protein is CASSQGVSENEKLFF.

The count of this clonotype is one. Relative to the germline gene, one junction end is altered; a read error may explain this. The CDR3 reads CANSYCSGVRNEQFF. CDR3 coding DNA: TGTGCCAACAGTTACTGTAGCGGGGTGAGGAATGAGCAGTTCTTC. The chain couples TRBV6-5 to TRBJ2-1; 8 bases are shared with TRBD2. The CDR3 consists of 15 residues. Looked up from germline, CDR1 is MNHEY and CDR2 is SVGAGI.

This clonotype was observed many times. One end of the junction fails to match germline, which may point to a read error. The chain is built from TRBV5-1 and TRBJ2-7, with 7 bases fitting TRBD2. This CDR3 region has 13 residues. Germline assignment: CDR1 SGHRS and CDR2 YFSETQ. The CDR3 DNA reads as TGCGCCAGCAGCTTGGAGGCCTTGCGGGAGTGGAACTTC. It specifies CASSLEALREWNF.

The chain links TRBV7-2 to TRBJ2-2, with 8 bases fitting TRBD1. There are 16 residues in the CDR3. Looked up from germline, CDR1 is SGHTA and CDR2 is FQGNSA. V was clipped by 6 bases and J by 0 bases; unmatched bases: 6. This chain's CDR3 is CASRYAGGANTGELFF. The DNA for the CDR3 is TGTGCCAGCAGATACGCAGGGGGCGCGAACACCGGGGAGCTGTTTTTT. Complete variable domain (other parts from reference TRBV7-2 and TRBJ2-2): GAGVSQSPSNKVTEKGKDVELRCDPISGHTALYWYRQSLGQGLEFLIYFQGNSAPDKSGLPSDRFSAERTGGSVSTLTIQRTQQEDSAVYLCASRYAGGANTGELFFGEGSRLTVL.

This clonotype was counted many times. This chain links TRBV7-2 with TRBJ2-1; perhaps TRBD1 as D (5 bases). CDR1 SGHTA and CDR2 FQGNSA come from the germline V gene. V lost 1 base and J lost 7, with 14 bases in between. This CDR3 contains 15 residues. CDR3 amino acids: CASSLGGGTYNEQFF. Written as DNA, the CDR3 is TGTGCCAGCAGCTTAGGGGGCGGCACGTATAATGAGCAGTTCTTC.

The sample holds many counts of this clonotype. This sequence joins TRBV28 and TRBJ2-5; 8 nucleotides agree with TRBD1. The CDR3 covers 14 residues. The V and J ends lost 7 bases and 5 bases, in that order; junction bases with no gene match: 9. CDR1 is MDHEN, CDR2 SYDVKM, per germline. CDR3: CASTSQGAVETQYF. The DNA for the CDR3 is TGTGCCAGCACCTCCCAGGGGGCGGTGGAGACCCAGTACTTC.

This clonotype showed up many times. The chain has TRBV3-1 and TRBJ1-1, with D possibly TRBD1 on 5 matching bases. V was clipped by 4 bases and J by 2 bases, with 11 bases between them. CDR1 is LGHDT and CDR2 is YNNKEL in the germline V gene (reference sequence). The CDR3 has 14 residues. CDR3 region: CASSPPRGNTEAFF. The CDR3 DNA is TGTGCCAGCAGCCCCCCCCGGGGCAACACTGAAGCTTTCTTT.

This clonotype occurred many times. The CDR3 DNA is TGTGCCAGCAGTGACAGGGATTCACCCCTCCACTTT. Translating gives CASSDRDSPLHF. The V call is TRBV7-2, the J call TRBJ1-6; 7 bases line up with TRBD1. CDR1 SGHTA and CDR2 FQGNSA come from the germline V gene. J gave up 8 bases and V 6 bases, and 1 base lay outside the gene matches. The CDR3 loop spans 12 amino acids.

As to this clonotype: With a much larger clone just one base away, this may be a read error. The chain employs TRBV12-3 or TRBV12-4 and TRBJ2-1; 14 nucleotides match TRBD2. The V gene end was trimmed by 4 bases and the J gene end by 6 bases; junction bases not matched to a gene: 5. CDR3 size: 16 residues. CDR3 nucleotide sequence: TGTGCCAGCAGTTGGGGACTAGCGGGAGAGTTCAATGAGCAGTTCTTC. Translation: CASSWGLAGEFNEQFF.

The sample holds many counts of this clonotype. The chain uses TRBV2 and TRBJ1-1, with D possibly TRBD1 on 5 matching bases. V was cut by 3 bases and J by 1 base, with 9 bases left in between. From germline, CDR1 is SNHLY and CDR2 FYNNEI. This CDR3 spans 14 amino acids. CDR3 protein: CASSDRDGNTEAFF. The CDR3 DNA is TGTGCCAGCAGTGACAGGGACGGGAACACTGAAGCTTTCTTT.

There are many counts of this clonotype. CDR3 bases: TGTGCCAGCTCTCTCTTAGGAGCTACTCAAGAGACCCAGTACTTC. This gives the protein CASSLLGATQETQYF. The V gene is TRBV18, the J gene TRBJ2-5; D is uncertain. Germline CDR1 and CDR2: KGHSH and LQKENI. The CDR3 totals 15 residues. Trimming pared 6 bases from V and 2 bases from J, leaving 16 bases between.

This clonotype has a count of ten or more. V and J are TRBV28 and TRBJ1-5; 10 positions agree with TRBD1. V lost 5 bases and J lost 6; bases outside the gene matches: 4. Germline CDR1 is MDHEN and CDR2 is SYDVKM. There are 14 residues in the CDR3. In DNA, the CDR3 is TGTGCCAGCAGTCCCCGGACAGGGGGTCAGCCCCAGCATTTT. It codes for CASSPRTGGQPQHF.

In its sample, this clonotype was seen many times. V and J are TRBV5-6 and TRBJ2-1, with 12 bases fitting TRBD2. This CDR3 is 16 amino acids long. Per germline, CDR1 SGHDT and CDR2 YYEEEE. Germline trimming cut 4 bases from V and 6 bases from J; bases unmatched to any gene: 8. CDR3 protein: CASSAQTSGGTNEQFF. The CDR3 DNA is TGTGCCAGCAGCGCACAGACTAGCGGGGGCACCAATGAGCAGTTCTTC.

The table lists this clonotype with many counts. The chain recombines TRBV7-2 with TRBJ2-3; a possible D gene is TRBD2 (6 bases). Germline V gene sequence: CDR1 SGHTA, CDR2 FQGNSA. V lost 1 base and J 0 bases, leaving 8 bases between the germline ends. The CDR3 has 15 residues. CDR3 nucleotides: TGTGCCAGCAGCTTAGGCGGGATAAGCACAGATACGCAGTATTTT. It codes for CASSLGGISTDTQYF. Full variable domain (outside the CDR3, taken from reference TRBV7-2 and TRBJ2-3): GAGVSQSPSNKVTEKGKDVELRCDPISGHTALYWYRQSLGQGLEFLIYFQGNSAPDKSGLPSDRFSAERTGGSVSTLTIQRTQQEDSAVYLCASSLGGISTDTQYFGPGTRLTVL.

This clonotype was counted at least ten times. This chain joins TRBV7-6 and TRBJ2-7; possible D gene TRBD1, 5 bases. The V and J ends lost 1 base and 2 bases respectively, with 12 bases between them. CDR3 length equals 15 residues. The germline CDR1 and CDR2 sequences are SGHVS and FNYEAQ. The DNA for the CDR3 is TGTGCCAGCAGCTTAGGGGCAGGGTCAACCTACGAGCAGTACTTC. This encodes CASSLGAGSTYEQYF.

V and J are TRBV7-9 and TRBJ2-3, with 9 bases that match TRBD2. The junction had 13 bases not matched to a gene; V was cut back by 1 base and J by 2 bases. The CDR3 totals 19 residues. In germline, CDR1 is SEHNR, CDR2 FQNEAQ (reference sequence). The CDR3 sequence is CASSLGSNGLAGPTDTQYF. Written as DNA, the CDR3 is TGTGCCAGCAGCTTAGGTTCTAATGGTCTAGCGGGACCCACAGATACGCAGTATTTT.

In its sample, this clonotype was seen a few times. This chain links TRBV27 with TRBJ2-1; TRBD2 is a possible D gene (6 bases). V dropped 2 bases and J dropped 0 bases, with 11 bases sitting between them. Germline V CDR1 and CDR2: MNHEY, SMNVEV (reference sequence). The CDR3 runs 16 residues. The CDR3 loop is CASSLLAGPSYNEQFF. The DNA of the CDR3 is TGTGCCAGCAGTTTACTGGCGGGGCCCTCCTACAATGAGCAGTTCTTC.

This clonotype was found many times. The rearrangement joins TRBV20-1 to TRBJ2-1; D is ambiguous. V gave up 0 bases and J gave up 0 bases, with 12 bases separating them. From germline, CDR1 is DFQATT and CDR2 SNEGSKA (reference sequence). The length of the CDR3 is 16 residues. CDR3 in amino acids: CSARDKRTSSYNEQFF. CDR3 nucleotides: TGCAGTGCTAGAGATAAGAGGACCAGCTCCTACAATGAGCAGTTCTTC.

This clonotype was observed many times. This sequence joins TRBV4-1 and TRBJ2-3; D possibly matches TRBD1 or TRBD2 (6 bases each). V lost 1 base and J lost 1, with 12 bases in between. The CDR3 has 16 amino acids. CDR1 MGHRA and CDR2 YSYEKL come from the germline V gene. CDR3 sequence (DNA): TGCGCCAGCAGCCAAGGAGGGGGACTGGGCACAGATACGCAGTATTTT. This encodes CASSQGGGLGTDTQYF.

Many counts were recorded for this clonotype. V gene TRBV11-2 combines with J gene TRBJ2-3; TRBD2 is a possible D gene (6 bases). This CDR3 comprises 17 residues. Germline V gene lookup returns CDR1 SGHAT and CDR2 FQNNGV. Trimming removed 3 bases from V and 2 bases from J, with 18 bases in between. CDR3: CASSFSRSGGYTDTQYF. The DNA for the CDR3 is TGTGCCAGCAGCTTCTCGCGTAGCGGAGGCTACACAGATACGCAGTATTTT.

V and J are TRBV6-6 and TRBJ2-7; 7 bases agree with TRBD2. The CDR3 covers 15 residues. After removal of 8 bases from V and 0 bases from J, the junction contained 10 bases not matched to a gene. Looked up from germline, CDR1 is MNHNY and CDR2 is SVGAGI (reference sequence). The CDR3 nucleotides read TGTGCCAGCGTTCCCGGCGGGGGAAGCTCCTACGAGCAGTACTTC. Translating it yields CASVPGGGSSYEQYF.

This clonotype was seen ten or more times. The chain employs TRBV7-2 and TRBJ2-7; D might be TRBD2 (5 bases). The V and J ends lost 4 bases and 2 bases respectively, with 15 bases between them. CDR1 SGHTA and CDR2 FQGNSA come from the germline V gene. The CDR3 sequence is 15 residues long. The CDR3 sequence is CASSSPGVPPYEQYF. Here the CDR3 DNA reads TGTGCCAGCAGCTCTCCCGGGGTTCCCCCCTACGAGCAGTACTTC.

This clonotype was counted many times. In DNA, the CDR3 is TGCGCCAGCAGCTGGAACCACAGGGGGCTGCAGAATGAAGCTTTCTTT. This encodes CASSWNHRGLQNEAFF. The chain joins TRBV5-1 to TRBJ1-1, with 9 bases aligning to TRBD1. The CDR3 is made up of 16 amino acids. From germline, CDR1 is SGHRS and CDR2 YFSETQ. The V segment lost 3 bases and the J segment 7 bases; nucleotides outside the gene matches: 13.